This entry is about one TCR beta chain. Its antigen is unidentified. The data stem from a study of cytomegalovirus exposure and HLA in healthy donors. Study outcomes and limitations: When presence/absence was analysed, sequencing depth was taken to be roughly uniform across donors. A few of the chains that were CMV-associated were confirmed in vitro to be specific for CMV antigens. While the bulk of TCR sequences proved rare, some public TCRs turned up in many donors. Prior analysis indicated that the majority of TCR beta V segments exhibited productivity approximately 87% or approximately 30% of the time.

Primers: 60 Vbeta forward and 13 Jbeta reverse. The protocol was immunoSEQ multiplex PCR, while the TCRdb copy is restricted to in-frame clones and leaves out a portion. Of about 150,000 clones in the sample, over 65% were seen once. The CDR3 covers 14 residues. Germline assignment: CDR1 SGHNT and CDR2 YENEEA. After removal of 1 base from V and 10 bases from J, the junction contained 9 bases not matched to a gene. Sequenced input: PBMCs. This sequence originates from a woman between 40 and 50 years old in good health and CMV-seronegative. This chain connects TRBV11-3 to TRBJ1-1, with TRBD1 identical over 7 bases. CDR3 protein: CASSLGTGTGRAFF. In DNA, the CDR3 is TGTGCCAGCAGCTTAGGGACAGGTACGGGGAGAGCTTTCTTT.